This T cell receptor (beta chain) is from a study of response to subunit inactivated influenza vaccine. TCRdb re-analysed the RT-PCR reads in MiXCR, keeping a single row per CDR3 protein. Of roughly 550,000 distinct CDR3 sequences listed, 20% to 25% were seen once; the top ten hold around 2.8%. After removal of 6 bases from V and 4 bases from J, the junction contained 16 bases not matched to a gene. This CDR3 comprises 18 residues. The V gene's germline CDR1 is ENHRY and CDR2 SYGVKD. Separately, the same data were catalogued under a study of T cells expressing NK-cell markers. From that report: What made the TCR beta cDNA was 5'RACE template switching with UMIs. Clarity on HCMV specificity was lacking for the expanded NKG2C+ T cell clones.

The sample here was CD4+ T cells sorted from PBMCs, taken 11 to 12 days after vaccination. The receptor was isolated from a man aged 50-59 years who received an inactivated influenza vaccine. J is TRBJ1-2 and V is TRBV10-3; 11 positions match TRBD1. CDR3: CAIRGNRGQGASGYGYTF. The CDR3 DNA reads TGTGCCATCAGGGGGAATAGAGGACAGGGGGCATCGGGCTATGGCTACACCTTC.